The clone carrying this TCR beta chain was found a few times. The antigen remains undetermined. The sample is drawn from a study of cytomegalovirus exposure and HLA in healthy donors. Overall study results and limits: Through in vitro validation, three CMV-associated chains were shown to be specific for CMV antigens. Common viral pathogens seemed to be connected with several of the most significant clusters, according to a later analysis.

No CMV serostatus entry exists for this donor. The PCR used 60 Vbeta and 13 Jbeta primers. The repertoire was sequenced with immunoSEQ multiplex PCR; TCRdb's copy has only in-frame clones and lacks some. The table has 50,000 or so clones, about 57% seen once. Germline V gene sequence: CDR1 SGHNT, CDR2 YYREEE (reference sequence). There are 16 residues in the CDR3. The V gene end was trimmed by 4 bases and the J gene end by 1 base; junction bases not matched to a gene: 7. The chain links TRBV5-4 to TRBJ2-5, with 10 bases lining up with TRBD2. This TCR came from a human donor in good health. Material: PBMCs. The CDR3 spells CASSRTSGEPQETQYF. CDR3 coding DNA: TGTGCCAGCAGCCGCACTAGCGGGGAGCCCCAAGAGACCCAGTACTTC.